This T cell receptor (beta chain) was recorded in a study of T cell changes during pregnancy in multiple sclerosis. The germline V gene encodes CDR1 MNHEY and CDR2 SVGAGI. The CDR3 is 13 residues long. V was pared by 6 bases and J by 5 bases, with 7 bases of the junction left unmatched. Profiled with immunoSEQ multiplex PCR; TCRdb holds only in-frame clones, not every one. The repertoire consists of about 44,000 clones, with about 95% occurring once and the leading ten covering 0.89%. The sequences come from peripheral blood, collected in the second trimester of pregnancy. This chain connects TRBV6-5 to TRBJ2-7, with 7 nucleotides matching TRBD1. The source of this sequence is a female donor with multiple sclerosis, enrolled in a pregnancy study. The CDR3 protein is CASRNLGGDEQYF. DNA of the CDR3: TGTGCCAGCAGAAATTTAGGGGGCGACGAGCAGTACTTC.